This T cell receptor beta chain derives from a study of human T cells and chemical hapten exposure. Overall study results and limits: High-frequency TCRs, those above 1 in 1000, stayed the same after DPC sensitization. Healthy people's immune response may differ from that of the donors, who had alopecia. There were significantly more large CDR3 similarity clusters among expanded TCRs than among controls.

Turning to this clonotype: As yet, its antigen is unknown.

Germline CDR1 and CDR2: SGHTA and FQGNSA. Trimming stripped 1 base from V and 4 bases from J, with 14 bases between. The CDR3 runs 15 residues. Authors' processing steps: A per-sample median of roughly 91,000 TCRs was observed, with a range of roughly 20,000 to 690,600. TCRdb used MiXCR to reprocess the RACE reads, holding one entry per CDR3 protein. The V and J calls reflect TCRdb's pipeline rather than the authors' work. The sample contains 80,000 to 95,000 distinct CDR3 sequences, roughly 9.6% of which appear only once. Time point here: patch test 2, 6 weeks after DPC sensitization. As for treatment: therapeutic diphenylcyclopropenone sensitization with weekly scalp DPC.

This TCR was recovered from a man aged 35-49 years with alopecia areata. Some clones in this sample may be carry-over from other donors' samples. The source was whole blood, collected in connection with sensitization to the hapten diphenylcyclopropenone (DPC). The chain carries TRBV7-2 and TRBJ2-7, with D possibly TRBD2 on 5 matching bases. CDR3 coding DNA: TGTGCCAGCAGCTTAGATGGGAGTTTGATTTACGAGCAGTACTTC. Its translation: CASSLDGSLIYEQYF.